Sequencing of this TCR beta chain was carried out in a study of blood T cell repertoires in COVID-19. Whole-study context: COVID-19 samples, acute and convalescent, were from the United States, Italy and Spain. T cells, B-cell-depleted T cells, or PBMCs supplied cDNA or gDNA.

Original processing notes: The authors estimated nucleated cell counts from reference gene primer amplification. Assay: immunoSEQ multiplex PCR; the TCRdb copy retains only in-frame clones and omits some. V, J and clone size are those of that table, while D and trimming were read from the DNA. There are around 260,000 clones in the sample; 90% to 95% occur only once, and 2.2% lies in the top ten. This CDR3 region has 15 residues. Trimming took 7 bases from V and 7 from J; bases not matched to a gene: 12. The germline V gene encodes CDR1 SEHNR and CDR2 FQNEAQ (reference sequence). Seattle patient enrollment occurred during active infection, with longitudinal follow-up thereafter.

Sequencing was carried out using peripheral blood. The V call is TRBV7-9, the J call TRBJ1-4; 7 bases are a match to TRBD1. This sequence was found in a woman in her twenties or thirties with COVID-19, enrolled during active disease. CDR3 nucleotide sequence: TGTGCCAGCACCTCAGCCGGGACAGTTGGTGAAAAACTGTTTTTT. Amino acids: CASTSAGTVGEKLFF.